What follows is one T cell receptor (beta chain) and its context. Its matching antigen is unknown. This CDR3 spans 14 amino acids. Germline V lookup: CDR1 SNHLY, CDR2 FYNNEI. The junction had 8 bases not matched to a gene; V was cut back by 5 bases and J by 5 bases. This entry belongs to a study of post-analysis software for immune sequencing data. Findings and caveats of the study: Comparison of patients with controls showed five TRBV segments more frequent in patients, TRBV5-6, TRBV5-1 and TRBV20-1 among them. A significant reduction in normalized Chao1 diversity was observed in multiple sclerosis patients versus controls.

Unique molecular identifiers were present in the TCR beta cDNA libraries. TCRdb fed the PCR reads into MiXCR, producing one record per CDR3 protein. The table has approximately 360,000 distinct CDR3 sequences, 30% to 45% seen once. The sequencing sample was made of blood. V and J are TRBV2 and TRBJ2-5; 7 positions match TRBD1. This receptor was taken from a girl aged 5-17 years with multiple sclerosis. The CDR3, as DNA: TGTGCCAGCAGTAGGACAGGCCCCTCGGAGACCCAGTACTTC. Amino acids: CASSRTGPSETQYF.